This T cell receptor beta chain was captured by sequencing in a study of cytomegalovirus exposure and HLA in healthy donors. Points from the study as a whole: According to a subsequent analysis, TCR clusters identified in the first cohort showed a tendency to co-occur across the 120 validation repertoires. Specificity of three CMV-associated chains for CMV antigens was verified in vitro. The listing of 150 or so TCR beta chains classed them as cytomegalovirus-associated.

The CDR3 runs to 16 residues. Germline V gives CDR1 MNHEY, CDR2 SMNVEV (reference sequence). Donors came from a validation cohort of about 110 subjects, distinct from the first 666-subject cohort. TCRdb's copy holds only in-frame clones and misses some; the assay was immunoSEQ multiplex PCR. Of 150,000 to 200,000 clones detected, around 86% appear once; the ten largest clones hold almost 1.5%. Regarding this clone: Its matching antigen is unknown.

This receptor was identified in a woman aged 18-29 years in good health and CMV-seronegative. The V gene is TRBV27, the J gene TRBJ2-5, with 9 nucleotides matching TRBD2. The DNA end is a closer match to TRBJ2-7, so the J assignment may be wrong. The sample consisted of PBMCs. CDR3 nucleotide sequence: TGTGCCAGCAGTTTATTAGCGGGAGATGGGACCTACGAGCAGTACTTC. Translating it yields CASSLLAGDGTYEQYF.